A single sample is the source of the 7 T cell receptor beta chains below, sequenced in a study of shared clonotypes between healthy human individuals (dated by TCRdb to the early 2020s). Library preparation used the immunoSEQ multiplex PCR assay. TCRdb limited this immuneACCESS table to in-frame rearrangements with V and J called. A share of clones is missing; checked studies link under half to unresolved V genes, and the rest is unexplained. The sample records under 1,100,000 clones, 75% to 80% of which are singletons. The ten largest clones take up 0.5% to 0.65% of the sample. Sequenced sample: memory CD4+ T cells from PBMCs. In the paper's terms, the cell subset or site label means: CD45RA-negative fraction. The receptors derive from a man aged 18 to 29 in good health. Some clones in this sample may be carry-over from other donors' samples.

The V call is TRBV5-6, the J call TRBJ2-7; D might be TRBD1 (6 bases). Trimming stripped 0 bases from V and 0 bases from J, with 19 bases between. The CDR3 is made up of 18 amino acids. The germline CDR1 and CDR2 sequences are SGHDT and YYEEEE. CDR3 protein: CASSLGPVTRDTSYEQYF. The CDR3 DNA sequence: TGTGCCAGCAGCTTGGGGCCGGTTACAAGGGACACCTCCTACGAGCAGTACTTC.

The CDR3 coding sequence is TGTGCCAGCAGGGCGGGCGGTACTGGAAACACCATATATTTT. Translated, it gives CASRAGGTGNTIYF. The rearrangement joins TRBV28 to TRBJ1-3; D is unresolved. Trimming removed 6 bases at V and 2 bases at J, with 11 bases between. Germline V gives CDR1 MDHEN, CDR2 SYDVKM. The CDR3 extends over 14 amino acids.

The chain carries TRBV11-3 and TRBJ2-2, with D maybe TRBD1 (6 bases). Germline V gene data show CDR1 as SGHNT and CDR2 as YENEEA. Trimming stripped 1 base from V and 4 bases from J, with 10 bases between. CDR3 size: 15 residues. The CDR3 protein is CASSLVQGSTGELFF. The DNA of the CDR3 is TGTGCCAGCAGCTTAGTACAGGGAAGCACCGGGGAGCTGTTTTTT.

The chain carries TRBV10-1 and TRBJ1-1; possibly TRBD1 for D (5 bases). Germline V gene data show CDR1 as WNHNN and CDR2 as SYGVQD (reference sequence). V lost 6 bases, J lost 2 bases, and 10 bases lay in between. The CDR3 extends over 13 amino acids. CDR3 sequence reads: CASSRQINTEAFF. In DNA, the CDR3 is TGCGCCAGCAGCCGACAGATTAACACTGAAGCTTTCTTT.

The chain carries TRBV7-3 and TRBJ2-7; D gene unclear. V was trimmed by 2 bases and J by 11 bases, leaving 13 bases between them. The germline V gene encodes CDR1 SGHTA and CDR2 FQGTGA. There are 12 residues in the CDR3. This CDR3 reads CASSLGPPPEYF. As DNA, the CDR3 is TGTGCCAGCAGCTTAGGTCCGCCACCGGAGTACTTC.

For this clone: A read error may explain this, as a much larger clone is one base away. The same CDR3 is also encoded by other DNA sequences in this sample. This chain connects TRBV5-1 to TRBJ2-3; D is unclear. Trimming left V 1 base short and J 3 bases short, with 6 bases between. The CDR3 contains 13 residues. CDR1 and CDR2 (germline): SGHRS, YFSETQ. Here the CDR3 DNA reads TGCGCCAGCAGCTTGTGGGGTACAGATACGCAGTATTTT. The encoded protein is CASSLWGTDTQYF.

V and J are TRBV6-4 and TRBJ2-2; D is perhaps TRBD1 (6 bases). Germline V gives CDR1 MRHNA, CDR2 SNTAGT. CDR3 length: 15 residues. V lost 3 bases and J lost 6, with 14 bases in between. The CDR3 reads CASSDQGSVPGELFF. The CDR3 nucleotides read TGTGCCAGCAGTGATCAGGGGAGCGTGCCCGGGGAGCTGTTTTTT.